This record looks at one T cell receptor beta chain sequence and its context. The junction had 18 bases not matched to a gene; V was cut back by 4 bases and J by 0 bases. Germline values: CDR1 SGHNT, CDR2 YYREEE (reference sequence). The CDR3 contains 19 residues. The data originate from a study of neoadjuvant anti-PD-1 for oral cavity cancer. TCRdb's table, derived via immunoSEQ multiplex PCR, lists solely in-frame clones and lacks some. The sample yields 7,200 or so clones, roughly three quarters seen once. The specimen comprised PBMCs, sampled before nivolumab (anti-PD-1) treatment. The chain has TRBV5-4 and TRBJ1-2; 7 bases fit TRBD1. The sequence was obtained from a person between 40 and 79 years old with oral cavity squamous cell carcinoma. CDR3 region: CASSRVINFRDSANYGYTF. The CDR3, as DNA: TGTGCCAGCAGCCGTGTGATTAACTTCCGGGACAGCGCTAACTATGGCTACACCTTC.